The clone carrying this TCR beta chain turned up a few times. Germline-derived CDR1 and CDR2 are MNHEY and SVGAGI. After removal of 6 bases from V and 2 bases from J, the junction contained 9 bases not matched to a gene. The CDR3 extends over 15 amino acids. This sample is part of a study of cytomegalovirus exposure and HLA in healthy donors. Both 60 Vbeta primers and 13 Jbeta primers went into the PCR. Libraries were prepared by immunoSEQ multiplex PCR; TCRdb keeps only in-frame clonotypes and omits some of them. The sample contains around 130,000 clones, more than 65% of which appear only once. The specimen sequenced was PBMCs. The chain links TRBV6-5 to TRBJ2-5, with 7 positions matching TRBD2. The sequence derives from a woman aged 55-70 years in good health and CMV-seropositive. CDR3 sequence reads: CASSHSGGGQETQYF. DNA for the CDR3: TGTGCCAGCAGCCATTCGGGCGGGGGACAAGAGACCCAGTACTTC.